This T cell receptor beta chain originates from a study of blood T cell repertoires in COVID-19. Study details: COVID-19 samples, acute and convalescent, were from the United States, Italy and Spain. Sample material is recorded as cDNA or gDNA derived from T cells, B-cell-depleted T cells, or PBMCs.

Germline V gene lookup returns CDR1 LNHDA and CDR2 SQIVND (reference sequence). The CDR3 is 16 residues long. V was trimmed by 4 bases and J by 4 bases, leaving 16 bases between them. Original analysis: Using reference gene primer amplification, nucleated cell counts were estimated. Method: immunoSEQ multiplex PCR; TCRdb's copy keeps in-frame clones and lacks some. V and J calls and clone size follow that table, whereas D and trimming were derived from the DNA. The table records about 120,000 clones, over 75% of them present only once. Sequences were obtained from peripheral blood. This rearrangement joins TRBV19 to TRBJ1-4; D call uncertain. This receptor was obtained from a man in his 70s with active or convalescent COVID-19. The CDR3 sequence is CASSTDPGTGNEKLFF. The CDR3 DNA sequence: TGTGCCAGTAGTACAGATCCGGGAACGGGTAATGAAAAACTGTTTTTT.